One and the same sample provided the 20 T cell receptor beta chains below, sequenced in a study of blood T cell repertoires in COVID-19. The table came from immunoSEQ multiplex PCR; TCRdb's copy has only in-frame clones and leaves some out. This table holds roughly 340,000 clones, approximately 88% found once. Sample: peripheral blood. These receptors were taken from a woman under 40 with COVID-19, enrolled during active disease.

This chain uses TRBV29-1 with TRBJ1-5, with TRBD1 identical over 10 bases. V was pared by 4 bases and J by 7 bases, with 4 bases of the junction left unmatched. Germline V gene lookup returns CDR1 SQVTM and CDR2 ANQGSEA. The CDR3 has 13 residues. CDR3: CSVGDRGEQPQHF. The CDR3 nucleotides are TGCAGCGTTGGGGACAGGGGTGAGCAGCCCCAGCATTTT.

A single count supports this clone. The V call is TRBV9, the J call TRBJ2-1; 10 bases line up with TRBD2. The CDR3 covers 17 residues. V dropped 0 bases and J dropped 4; count of bases not matched to a gene: 7. The germline V gene encodes CDR1 SGDLS and CDR2 YYNGEE. The CDR3 spells CASSVGVSGRVYNEQFF. As DNA, the CDR3 is TGTGCCAGCAGCGTAGGAGTGAGCGGGAGGGTTTACAATGAGCAGTTCTTC.

This chain uses TRBV4-3 with TRBJ1-3; 7 bases line up with TRBD1. This CDR3 is 14 amino acids long. With 0 bases clipped from V and 9 bases from J, the junction kept 5 bases outside the gene matches. Germline values: CDR1 LGHNA, CDR2 YSLEER. CDR3 bases: TGCGCCAGCAGCCAAGACCCGACAGGGAGCACCATATATTTT. Protein sequence: CASSQDPTGSTIYF.

V gene TRBV7-9 combines with J gene TRBJ1-2; the match to TRBD1 covers 8 bases. The CDR3 loop spans 15 amino acids. Losses at the gene ends were 6 bases for V and 0 bases for J; bases not matched to a gene: 6. The V gene's germline CDR1 is SEHNR and CDR2 FQNEAQ (reference sequence). The CDR3 spells CASRSGTGANYGYTF. The DNA of the CDR3 is TGTGCCAGCAGGTCCGGGACAGGAGCTAACTATGGCTACACCTTC.

This chain links TRBV5-1 with TRBJ2-5, with 9 nucleotides matching TRBD2. Germline trimming cut 4 bases from V and 3 bases from J; bases unmatched to any gene: 4. Per germline, CDR1 SGHRS and CDR2 YFSETQ. There are 14 residues in the CDR3. The chain's CDR3 is CASSIRLAEETQYF. For the CDR3, the DNA is TGCGCCAGCAGCATCCGACTAGCGGAAGAGACCCAGTACTTC.

This clone appeared a few times. The V call is TRBV2, the J call TRBJ1-5; D perhaps matches TRBD1 (5 bases). V lost 4 bases and J lost 3, with 13 bases in between. Germline values: CDR1 SNHLY, CDR2 FYNNEI. This CDR3 spans 15 amino acids. The CDR3 DNA follows: TGTGCCAGCAGTGTAGGAAGGGGCTTCAATCAGCCCCAGCATTTT. It is translated as CASSVGRGFNQPQHF.

The chain recombines TRBV28 with TRBJ1-2, with 7 positions matching TRBD1. Unmatched junction bases numbered 6, after V lost 6 bases and J lost 2 bases. The CDR3 spans 14 residues. Germline loops: CDR1 MDHEN, CDR2 SYDVKM. The CDR3: CASSRDSTNYGYTF. In DNA, the CDR3 is TGTGCCAGCAGCCGGGACAGCACCAACTATGGCTACACCTTC.

This clone came up a few times. The chain combines TRBV12-3 or TRBV12-4 with TRBJ1-5, with a weak D call TRBD1 (5 bases). Trimming shortened V by 3 bases and J by 7 bases, and 10 bases separated the two germline ends. The CDR3 extends over 13 amino acids. CDR3 nucleotides: TGTGCCAGCAGTTTGGGGGGTAAGCAGCCCCAGCATTTT. Amino acid sequence: CASSLGGKQPQHF.

The chain recombines TRBV27 with TRBJ1-5; 7 nucleotides align to TRBD1. This CDR3 contains 13 residues. The germline V gene encodes CDR1 MNHEY and CDR2 SMNVEV (reference sequence). With 6 bases clipped from V and 1 base from J, the junction kept 0 bases outside the gene matches. CDR3: CASRQGSNQPQHF. The CDR3, as DNA: TGTGCCAGCAGACAGGGGAGCAATCAGCCCCAGCATTTT.

This chain uses TRBV19 with TRBJ2-1, with TRBD2 matching 10 bases. V lost 3 bases to trimming and J lost 9 bases; unmatched junction nucleotides: 8. Germline values: CDR1 LNHDA, CDR2 SQIVND (reference sequence). This CDR3 comprises 15 residues. This CDR3 is CASSMRSGGAPEQFF. CDR3 in DNA: TGTGCCAGTAGTATGAGGAGCGGGGGGGCACCTGAGCAGTTCTTC.

The genes are TRBV14 and TRBJ2-1; 7 bases align to TRBD2. Per the germline V gene, CDR1 is SGHDN and CDR2 is FVKESK. Trimming took 1 base from V and 8 from J; bases not matched to a gene: 17. The CDR3 spans 18 residues. CDR3 region: CASSQARVASGGHDEQFF. As DNA, the CDR3 is TGTGCCAGCAGCCAAGCCAGGGTGGCTAGCGGAGGGCATGATGAGCAGTTCTTC.

The chain is built from TRBV7-9 and TRBJ2-3; 11 bases line up with TRBD2. Trimming took 5 bases from V and 1 from J; bases not matched to a gene: 2. Germline CDR1 SEHNR, CDR2 FQNEAQ (reference sequence). CDR3 size: 15 residues. CDR3: CASSTGLAGTDTQYF. The DNA of the CDR3 is TGTGCCAGCAGCACGGGACTAGCGGGCACAGATACGCAGTATTTT.

This chain joins TRBV4-1 and TRBJ2-5; D may be TRBD2 (6 bases). Between the trimmed V and J ends, which lost 6 bases and 4 bases, there was a span of 12 bases. Germline lookup yields CDR1 MGHRA and CDR2 YSYEKL. CDR3 length: 13 amino acids. Written as DNA, the CDR3 is TGCGCCAGCAGGGGACTGGGTGGAGAGACCCAGTACTTC. Protein: CASRGLGGETQYF.

The chain employs TRBV2 and TRBJ2-2; D gene uncertain. The CDR3 is 11 amino acids. Germline V lookup: CDR1 SNHLY, CDR2 FYNNEI. Trimming stripped 9 bases from V and 3 bases from J, with 5 bases between. The CDR3 region has the DNA TGTGCCAGTTCATACACCGGGGAGCTGTTTTTT. Protein: CASSYTGELFF.

The J gene is TRBJ2-6, the V gene TRBV2, with TRBD2 matching 8 bases. Germline trimming cut 8 bases from V and 0 bases from J; bases unmatched to any gene: 6. Germline CDR1 is SNHLY and CDR2 is FYNNEI. The CDR3 totals 16 residues. The CDR3 nucleotides read TGTGCCAGCTCCCTCGGGGGGGCCTCTGGGGCCAACGTCCTGACTTTC. It yields the protein CASSLGGASGANVLTF.

The chain couples TRBV28 to TRBJ1-1, with 7 nucleotides matching TRBD1. The junction had 11 bases not matched to a gene; V was cut back by 5 bases and J by 5 bases. Germline V CDR1 and CDR2: MDHEN, SYDVKM. The CDR3 loop spans 15 amino acids. The CDR3 loop is CASSGDHRGGTEAFF. The CDR3 bases are TGTGCCAGCAGTGGCGATCACAGGGGTGGTACTGAAGCTTTCTTT.

The chain has TRBV6-2 or TRBV6-3 and TRBJ2-3, with a possible D match to TRBD2 (6 bases). CDR1 is MNHEY and CDR2 is SVGEGT in the germline V gene. CDR3 length: 16 amino acids. V gave up 2 bases and J gave up 6 bases, with 18 bases separating them. Here the CDR3 DNA reads TGTGCCAGCAGTTACCTGGGACTTCGGGCGTTGGATACGCAGTATTTT. It encodes CASSYLGLRALDTQYF.

The chain joins TRBV18 to TRBJ2-7; D gene unclear. The CDR3 sequence is 15 residues long. CDR1 is KGHSH, CDR2 LQKENI, per germline. V lost 2 bases to trimming and J lost 2 bases, with 13 bases between them. The CDR3 here is CASSPAAENTYEQYF. The DNA of the CDR3 is TGTGCCAGCTCACCAGCGGCAGAAAACACCTACGAGCAGTACTTC.

This chain uses TRBV18 with TRBJ2-5; 7 positions match TRBD1. The CDR3 runs to 15 residues. Losses at the gene ends were 0 bases for V and 2 bases for J; bases not matched to a gene: 3. Germline values: CDR1 KGHSH, CDR2 LQKENI. CDR3: CASSPPGQVQETQYF. For the CDR3, the DNA is TGTGCCAGCTCACCACCAGGACAGGTACAAGAGACCCAGTACTTC.

The V gene is TRBV9, the J gene TRBJ2-5; 7 bases match TRBD1. CDR3 length: 18 residues. Trimming removed 0 bases from V and 5 bases from J; junction bases left unmatched: 16. Per the germline V gene, CDR1 is SGDLS and CDR2 is YYNGEE. The CDR3 reads CASSVEVRQGGLPETQYF. For the CDR3, the DNA is TGTGCCAGCAGCGTAGAAGTCCGACAGGGCGGGCTTCCGGAGACCCAGTACTTC.